This T cell receptor (beta chain) was found in a study of OX40 agonist ivuxolimab in advanced cancers. Data came from immunoSEQ multiplex PCR; TCRdb stores just in-frame clones and leaves some out. The sample shows about 48,000 clones, approximately 79% of them seen only once. Trimming removed 3 bases from V and 4 bases from J; junction bases left unmatched: 5. The germline CDR1 and CDR2 sequences are KGHSH and LQKENI. The CDR3 is 14 amino acids. The V call is TRBV18, the J call TRBJ2-7; the match to TRBD1 covers 8 bases. The TCR originated in an adult with an advanced solid tumor such as melanoma, head and neck, liver or kidney cancer. This sample comprised CD4+ or CD8+ T cells sorted from blood, obtained in a trial of the OX40 agonist ivuxolimab. The CDR3 DNA follows: TGTGCCAGCTCACCTAGACAGGGGTCATACGAGCAGTACTTC. The encoded protein is CASSPRQGSYEQYF.